This entry is about one T cell receptor beta chain. Its target is unknown. Using its own MiXCR run on the 5' RACE reads, TCRdb lists one record per CDR3 protein. The sample holds some 350,000 distinct CDR3 sequences, about 9.9% seen once. These data originate in a study of T cells after yellow fever vaccination. Study information: Fractions of low cell number were prepared using SMART-Seq v4 Ultra Low Input. Study-level findings and limits: Boosting was followed by the reappearance of most primary-vaccination clones (around 95% CD4, roughly 90% CD8). Contaminating bulk clonotypes could be abundant in FACS-sorted repertoires.

The clonotype was recovered from a man younger than 35 who received the YFV17D yellow fever vaccine. The input for sequencing was PBMCs, taken on the day of the first yellow fever vaccination.

For the CDR3, the DNA is TGTGCCAGCAGCTTAGGGCGCGACTACGAGCAGTACGTC. It codes for CASSLGRDYEQYV. The chain recombines TRBV7-3 with TRBJ2-7; D uncertain. Germline values: CDR1 SGHTA, CDR2 FQGTGA. Between the trimmed V and J ends, which lost 2 bases and 3 bases, there was a span of 8 bases. The CDR3 is 13 residues long.